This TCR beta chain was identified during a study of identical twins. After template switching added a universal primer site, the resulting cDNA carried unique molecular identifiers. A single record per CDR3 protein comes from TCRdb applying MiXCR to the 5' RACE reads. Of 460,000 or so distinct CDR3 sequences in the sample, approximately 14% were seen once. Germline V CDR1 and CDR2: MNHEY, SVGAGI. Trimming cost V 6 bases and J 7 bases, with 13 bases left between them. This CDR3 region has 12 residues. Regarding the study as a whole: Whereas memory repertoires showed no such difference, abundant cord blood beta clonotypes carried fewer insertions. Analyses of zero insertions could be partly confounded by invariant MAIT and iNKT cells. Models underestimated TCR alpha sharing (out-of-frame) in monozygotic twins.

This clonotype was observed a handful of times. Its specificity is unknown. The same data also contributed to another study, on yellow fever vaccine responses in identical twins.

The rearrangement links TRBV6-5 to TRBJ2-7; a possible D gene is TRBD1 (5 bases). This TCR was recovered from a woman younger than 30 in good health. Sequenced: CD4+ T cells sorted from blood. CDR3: CASRQAPGEQYF. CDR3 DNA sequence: TGTGCCAGCAGACAAGCACCAGGGGAGCAGTACTTC.